Following are 8 T cell receptor beta chains from one sample sequenced in a study of blood T cells in healthy people across ages. A second PCR of about 7 to 11 cycles used a sample-barcoded 5' primer and a J-beta primer mix. TCRdb called the 5' RACE reads again in MiXCR, with one record for every CDR3 protein. The table records about 780,000 distinct CDR3 sequences, 20% to 30% of them present only once. The same sample was also used in a study of T cells of mothers and their children.

The sample was blood. Receptor source: a boy between 10 and 17 years old in good health.

V usage is TRBV7-9 and J usage is TRBJ2-3; 11 bases align to TRBD2. The trim removed 5 bases at V and 2 bases at J, leaving 6 bases unmatched. Germline V gene lookup returns CDR1 SEHNR and CDR2 FQNEAQ (reference sequence). This CDR3 comprises 16 residues. CDR3: CASSRRLAGITDTQYF. CDR3 sequence (DNA): TGTGCCAGCAGCCGACGACTAGCGGGGATCACAGATACGCAGTATTTT.

V gene TRBV18 combines with J gene TRBJ1-1, with 9 bases identical to TRBD1. The trim removed 3 bases at V and 4 bases at J, leaving 6 bases unmatched. The germline gives CDR1 KGHSH, CDR2 LQKENI. The CDR3 contains 15 residues. The CDR3 here is CASSPWTGETTEAFF. The CDR3 DNA reads as TGTGCCAGCTCACCCTGGACAGGGGAGACCACTGAAGCTTTCTTT.

This CDR3 is CASSQSSGPSYEQYF. CDR3 DNA sequence: TGTGCCAGCAGCCAATCGTCAGGACCTTCCTACGAGCAGTACTTC. This chain uses TRBV16 with TRBJ2-7, with unresolved D. V lost 0 bases and J 1 base, leaving 10 bases between the germline ends. The CDR3 spans 15 residues. The germline CDR1 and CDR2 sequences are KGHSY and FQNENV.

This clonotype was recorded a few times. The chain links TRBV5-1 to TRBJ2-3; 11 bases map to TRBD2. V lost 0 bases to trimming and J lost 1 base; unmatched junction nucleotides: 1. The CDR3 length is 16 residues. Germline CDR1 and CDR2: SGHRS and YFSETQ. For the CDR3, the DNA is TGCGCCAGCAGCTTGGAACTAGCGGGGGGCACAGATACGCAGTATTTT. Its protein is CASSLELAGGTDTQYF.

The rearrangement uses TRBV20-1 and TRBJ2-3; no clear D gene. Looked up from germline, CDR1 is DFQATT and CDR2 is SNEGSKA (reference sequence). The V gene lost 1 base and the J gene lost 2 bases, with 10 bases spanning the gap. The CDR3 runs to 14 residues. In DNA form, the CDR3 reads TGCAGTGCTAGAGTTCGGCAGAACACAGATACGCAGTATTTT. Protein: CSARVRQNTDTQYF.

CDR3 coding DNA: TGTGCCAGCAGCTTAGGGTTTAGCGGGGGATACAATGAGCAGTTCTTC. As protein: CASSLGFSGGYNEQFF. This chain uses TRBV11-2 with TRBJ2-7; 9 bases align to TRBD2. The tail of the sequence fits TRBJ2-1 better, so the J call may be wrong. This CDR3 has 16 residues. Germline CDR1 SGHAT, CDR2 FQNNGV.

The rearrangement uses TRBV7-2 and TRBJ2-3; 9 bases map to TRBD2. The germline V gene encodes CDR1 SGHTA and CDR2 FQGNSA. V dropped 5 bases and J dropped 4; count of bases not matched to a gene: 10. The CDR3 consists of 16 residues. The CDR3, as DNA: TGTGCCAGCAGCGCCGCGGGCGGGAGGGCCGCAGATACGCAGTATTTT. This codes for CASSAAGGRAADTQYF.

This clonotype appeared a single time. The genes are TRBV20-1 and TRBJ2-7; TRBD1 matches 10 bases. Trimming removed 6 bases from V and 3 bases from J; junction bases left unmatched: 11. Germline V CDR1 and CDR2: DFQATT, SNEGSKA (reference sequence). The CDR3 is 15 residues long. CDR3 in amino acids: CSAVRPGTGDYEQYF. The CDR3 DNA follows: TGCAGTGCCGTACGTCCCGGGACAGGGGACTACGAGCAGTACTTC.